Given below is one TCR beta chain in context. TCRdb's copy holds only in-frame clones and misses some; the assay was immunoSEQ multiplex PCR. Of 650,000 to 800,000 clones in the sample, about 87% are singletons; the top ten hold roughly 0.25%. The data belong to a study of blood T cell repertoires in COVID-19. The ends were cut back, 6 bases at V and 2 bases at J, with 10 bases in the middle. Germline CDR1 and CDR2: LNHDA and SQIVND (reference sequence). This CDR3 region has 13 residues. The sequence derives from a woman between 18 and 29 years old with acute or convalescent COVID-19. The source material was peripheral blood. V is TRBV19 and J is TRBJ1-2, with D hard to call. CDR3 amino acids: CASSAGFNYGYTF. The CDR3 DNA reads TGTGCCAGTAGCGCGGGTTTCAACTATGGCTACACCTTC.